This T cell receptor beta chain was captured in a study of human thymus T cells. All available leukocytes, rather than a set cell count, yielded the blood DNA. CDR1 is MNHNS, CDR2 SASEGT, per germline. J gave up 5 bases and V 8 bases, and 11 bases lay outside the gene matches. CDR3 size: 15 residues. Generated by immunoSEQ multiplex PCR, the TCRdb table keeps only in-frame clones and is missing some. The table shows tens of thousands of clones, with approximately 95% occurring only once. The TCR comes from a boy under two years old with a congenital heart defect but otherwise immunologically healthy. This chain links TRBV6-1 with TRBJ2-5; 10 bases line up with TRBD1. Sequences were obtained from blood. The CDR3: CASGPGTGERETQYF. CDR3 in DNA: TGTGCCAGCGGCCCAGGGACAGGGGAAAGGGAGACCCAGTACTTC.